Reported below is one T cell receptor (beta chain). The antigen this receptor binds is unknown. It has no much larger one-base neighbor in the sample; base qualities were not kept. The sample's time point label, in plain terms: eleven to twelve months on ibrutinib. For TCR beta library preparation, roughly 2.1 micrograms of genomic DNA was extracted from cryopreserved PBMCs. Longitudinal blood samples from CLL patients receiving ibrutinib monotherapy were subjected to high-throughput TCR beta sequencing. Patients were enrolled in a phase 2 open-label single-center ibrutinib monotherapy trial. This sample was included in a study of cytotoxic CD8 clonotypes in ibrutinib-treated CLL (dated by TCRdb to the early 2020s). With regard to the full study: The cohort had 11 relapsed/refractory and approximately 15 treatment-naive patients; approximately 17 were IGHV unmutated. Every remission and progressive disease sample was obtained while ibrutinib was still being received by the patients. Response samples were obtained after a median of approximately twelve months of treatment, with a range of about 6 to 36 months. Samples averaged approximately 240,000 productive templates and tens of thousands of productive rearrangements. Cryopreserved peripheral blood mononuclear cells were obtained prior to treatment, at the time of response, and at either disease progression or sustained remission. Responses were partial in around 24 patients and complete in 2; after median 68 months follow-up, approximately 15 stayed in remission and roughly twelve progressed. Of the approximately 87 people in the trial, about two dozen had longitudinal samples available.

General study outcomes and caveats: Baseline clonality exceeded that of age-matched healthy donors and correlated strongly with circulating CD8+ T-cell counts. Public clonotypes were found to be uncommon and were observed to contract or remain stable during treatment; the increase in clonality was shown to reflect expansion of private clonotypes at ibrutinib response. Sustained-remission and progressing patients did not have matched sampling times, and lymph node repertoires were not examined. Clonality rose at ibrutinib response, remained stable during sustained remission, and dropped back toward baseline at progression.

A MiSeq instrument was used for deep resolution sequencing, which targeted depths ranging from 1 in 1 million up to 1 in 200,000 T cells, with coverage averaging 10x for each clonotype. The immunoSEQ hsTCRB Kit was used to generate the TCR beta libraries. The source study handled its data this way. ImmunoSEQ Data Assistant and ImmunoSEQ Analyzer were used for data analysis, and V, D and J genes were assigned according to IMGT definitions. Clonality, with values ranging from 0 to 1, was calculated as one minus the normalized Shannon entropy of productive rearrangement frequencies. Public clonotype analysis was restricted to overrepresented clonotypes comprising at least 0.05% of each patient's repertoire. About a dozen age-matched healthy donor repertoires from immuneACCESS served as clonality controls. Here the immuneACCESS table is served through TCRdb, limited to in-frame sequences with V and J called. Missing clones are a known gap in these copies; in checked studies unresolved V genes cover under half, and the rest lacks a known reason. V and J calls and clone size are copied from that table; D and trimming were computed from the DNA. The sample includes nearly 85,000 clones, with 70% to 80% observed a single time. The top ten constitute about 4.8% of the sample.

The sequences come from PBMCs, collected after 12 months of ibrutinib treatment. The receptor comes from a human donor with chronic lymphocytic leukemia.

In nucleotide form, the sequence is TGTGCCAGCAGCTTTGGCGGGAGGGGTGAGCAGTTCTTC. Its protein product is CASSFGGRGEQFF. The sequence links TRBV7-2 to TRBJ2-1, and TRBD2 matches 9 of the central bases. CDR1 SGHTA and CDR2 FQGNSA were looked up in the germline V gene. Germline trimming amounts to 3 bases on V and 9 bases on J, with 3 as the count of junction bases outside the gene matches. Reading from cysteine to phenylalanine, the CDR3 counts 13 amino acids. The sequence is cut down to CDR3 DNA, 39 bases in frame from base 1.